Listed here are 31 T cell receptor beta chains from one sample, sequenced in a study of T cell responses to AZD1222 COVID-19 vaccine. Using immunoSEQ multiplex PCR, the repertoire was profiled, and TCRdb retains in-frame clones only, with some absent. The sample has 95,000 to 100,000 clones; 70% to 85% are singletons. This sample comprised peripheral blood, obtained 28 days after the second AZD1222 dose. Receptors were obtained from an adult who received the AZD1222 COVID-19 vaccine.

This chain uses TRBV7-6 with TRBJ1-1; 7 nucleotides line up with TRBD1. This CDR3 is built from 14 residues. The germline CDR1 and CDR2 sequences are SGHVS and FNYEAQ. After removal of 5 bases from V and 4 bases from J, the junction contained 7 bases not matched to a gene. The CDR3 DNA follows: TGTGCCAGCAGCCCTGGGACAGACGTCACTGAAGCTTTCTTT. This sequence encodes CASSPGTDVTEAFF.

The chain combines TRBV14 with TRBJ1-1; D gene unclear. Trimming left V 5 bases short and J 1 base short, with 26 bases between. There are 19 residues in the CDR3. CDR1 and CDR2 (germline): SGHDN, FVKESK. CDR3 sequence reads: CASSLRSPIPRGRNTEAFF. CDR3 coding DNA: TGTGCCAGCAGCTTACGAAGCCCCATCCCCCGAGGCCGGAACACTGAAGCTTTCTTT.

V gene TRBV27 combines with J gene TRBJ1-2; no clear D. V gave up 8 bases and J gave up 2 bases, with 12 bases separating them. The germline gives CDR1 MNHEY, CDR2 SMNVEV (reference sequence). This CDR3 region has 13 residues. The CDR3 DNA reads as TGTGCCAGCGGCCGGGGTCCGAACTATGGCTACACCTTC. Amino acids: CASGRGPNYGYTF.

The chain couples TRBV7-2 to TRBJ2-7; D not certain. Trimming shortened V by 1 base and J by 5 bases, and 6 bases separated the two germline ends. CDR1 and CDR2 (germline): SGHTA, FQGNSA. This CDR3 is built from 12 residues. DNA for the CDR3: TGTGCCAGCAGCTTAGTTAGGAACGAGCAGTACTTC. Encoded protein: CASSLVRNEQYF.

The J gene is TRBJ1-1, the V gene TRBV18; D unresolved. CDR1 and CDR2 from the germline V gene are KGHSH and LQKENI. Trimming took 5 bases from V and 8 from J, leaving 12 bases between them. This CDR3 comprises 12 residues. CDR3 in amino acids: CASSSATLEAFF. CDR3 nucleotide sequence: TGTGCCAGCTCATCTGCGACCTTGGAAGCTTTCTTT.

This chain's CDR3 is CASSRGQKGNQPQHF. CDR3 sequence (DNA): TGTGCCAGCAGCCGGGGGCAAAAGGGCAATCAGCCCCAGCATTTT. The J gene is TRBJ1-5, the V gene TRBV5-8, with D possibly matching TRBD1 (6 bases). This CDR3 comprises 15 residues. Germline CDR1 and CDR2: SGHTS and YDEGEE. Trimming removed 4 bases from V and 2 bases from J, with 13 bases in between. Combining the CDR3 with reference TRBV5-8 and TRBJ1-5 gives the whole variable domain EAGVTQSPTHLIKTRGQQATLRCSPISGHTSVYWYQQALGLGLQFLLWYDEGEERNRGNFPPRFSGRQFPNYSSELNVNALELEDSALYLCASSRGQKGNQPQHFGDGTRLSIL.

V gene TRBV5-4 combines with J gene TRBJ2-3; the match to TRBD2 covers 7 bases. Losses at the gene ends were 4 bases for V and 2 bases for J; bases not matched to a gene: 13. This CDR3 comprises 17 residues. Germline V gene sequence: CDR1 SGHNT, CDR2 YYREEE (reference sequence). CDR3 sequence (DNA): TGTGCCAGCAGCCCCCCGGCGGCGGGGGTGAACACAGATACGCAGTATTTT. This codes for CASSPPAAGVNTDTQYF.

The chain carries TRBV11-2 and TRBJ1-4; tentatively, D is TRBD1 (5 bases). The CDR3 contains 17 residues. The germline gives CDR1 SGHAT, CDR2 FQNNGV. Trimming shortened V by 7 bases and J by 8 bases, and 26 bases separated the two germline ends. DNA for the CDR3: TGTGCCAGCACCCTTATCTCTGTCCTGGGGGAAGGAGAAAAACTGTTTTTT. This sequence encodes CASTLISVLGEGEKLFF.

The chain combines TRBV4-1 with TRBJ2-7, with TRBD1 matching over 10 bases. Germline lookup yields CDR1 MGHRA and CDR2 YSYEKL. V lost 1 base, J lost 6 bases, and 6 bases stayed unmatched. The CDR3 sequence is 15 residues long. The CDR3 sequence is CASSQADRGRGEQYF. CDR3 nucleotide sequence: TGCGCCAGCAGCCAAGCCGACAGGGGGCGCGGCGAGCAGTACTTC.

The chain links TRBV5-1 to TRBJ1-1; no firm D call. Germline V gene data show CDR1 as SGHRS and CDR2 as YFSETQ. The CDR3 has 11 residues. V lost 2 bases and J lost 7, with 6 bases in between. The CDR3 sequence: CASSFGSEAFF. The CDR3 DNA is TGCGCCAGCAGCTTTGGCAGTGAAGCTTTCTTT.

The chain recombines TRBV28 with TRBJ2-2; no reliable D call. V gave up 8 bases and J gave up 0 bases, with 10 bases separating them. The CDR3 is made up of 14 amino acids. From germline, CDR1 is MDHEN and CDR2 SYDVKM. CDR3 nucleotide sequence: TGTGCCAGCCAAGAGAGCACGAACACCGGGGAGCTGTTTTTT. Its translation is CASQESTNTGELFF.

The chain combines TRBV6-1 with TRBJ1-2; D gene ambiguous. This CDR3 has 13 amino acids. Germline values: CDR1 MNHNS, CDR2 SASEGT. V lost 3 bases and J 2 bases, leaving 7 bases between the germline ends. The CDR3 here is CASSDRYNYGYTF. CDR3 DNA: TGTGCCAGCAGTGACAGATACAACTATGGCTACACCTTC.

The rearrangement joins TRBV9 to TRBJ2-2; D possibly corresponds to TRBD2 (6 bases). CDR3 size: 13 residues. Germline V lookup: CDR1 SGDLS, CDR2 YYNGEE. Trimming shortened V by 4 bases and J by 6 bases, and 10 bases separated the two germline ends. In DNA, the CDR3 is TGTGCCAGCAGCCTGACTAGTTCCGGGGAGCTGTTTTTT. Protein sequence: CASSLTSSGELFF.

The chain employs TRBV19 and TRBJ1-2; possible D gene TRBD1, 6 bases. Germline loops: CDR1 LNHDA, CDR2 SQIVND (reference sequence). This CDR3 has 12 residues. Trimming took off 1 base at V and 8 bases at J, with 8 bases between the two ends. The CDR3 DNA reads as TGTGCCAGTAGTATAGGGGACAAAGGCTACACCTTC. Translated, it gives CASSIGDKGYTF.

This chain connects TRBV10-3 to TRBJ2-5, with unresolved D. V lost 8 bases to trimming and J lost 5 bases, with 12 bases between them. In germline, CDR1 is ENHRY, CDR2 SYGVKD. This CDR3 comprises 12 residues. This CDR3 is CAISPMGETQYF. In DNA form, the CDR3 reads TGTGCCATCTCCCCAATGGGCGAGACCCAGTACTTC.

This clone was found once. The J gene is TRBJ2-7, the V gene TRBV6-1; D is possibly TRBD2 (7 bases). V lost 2 bases and J 6 bases, leaving 11 bases between the germline ends. Germline-derived CDR1 and CDR2 are MNHNS and SASEGT. The CDR3 is 13 amino acids. The DNA for the CDR3 is TGTGCCAGCAGTGAATCCGGGGGGCTCGAGCAGTACTTC. Amino acid sequence: CASSESGGLEQYF.

This chain joins TRBV14 and TRBJ1-1; weak D call: TRBD1 (5 bases). Germline assignment: CDR1 SGHDN and CDR2 FVKESK. This CDR3 contains 13 residues. V was cut by 4 bases and J by 2 bases, with 8 bases left in between. CDR3 bases: TGTGCCAGCAGCCTCCGGGGCAACACTGAAGCTTTCTTT. Residues: CASSLRGNTEAFF.

CDR3 residues: CASSEISGGTGELFF. Written as DNA, the CDR3 is TGTGCCAGCAGTGAAATTAGCGGGGGTACCGGGGAGCTGTTTTTT. The V gene is TRBV2, the J gene TRBJ2-2; 9 bases are a match to TRBD2. This CDR3 is built from 15 residues. Germline V gene lookup returns CDR1 SNHLY and CDR2 FYNNEI. V shed 2 bases and J 5 bases; nucleotides not matched to a gene: 3. Using reference TRBV2 and TRBJ2-2 for the parts outside the CDR3, the full variable domain is EPEVTQTPSHQVTQMGQEVILRCVPISNHLYFYWYRQILGQKVEFLVSFYNNEISEKSEIFDDQFSVERPDGSNFTLKIRSTKLEDSAMYFCASSEISGGTGELFFGEGSRLTVL.

V is TRBV19 and J is TRBJ2-1, with D unresolved. Looked up from germline, CDR1 is LNHDA and CDR2 is SQIVND (reference sequence). The CDR3 has 15 amino acids. Trimming cost V 6 bases and J 3 bases, with 15 bases left between them. DNA for the CDR3: TGTGCCAGTAGCCGAGAGAGAAATTACTACAATGAGCAGTTCTTC. This encodes CASSRERNYYNEQFF.

This clone was counted a few times. The rearrangement joins TRBV11-3 to TRBJ2-7; the match to TRBD2 covers 10 bases. The CDR3 extends over 15 amino acids. V shed 4 bases, J shed 0 bases, and the junction held 3 bases outside the gene matches. The germline V gene has CDR1 SGHNT and CDR2 YENEEA. As DNA, the CDR3 is TGTGCCAGCAGCTACCGGACTAGCGGCTCCTACGAGCAGTACTTC. It specifies CASSYRTSGSYEQYF.

This clone was detected a few times. The chain is built from TRBV7-9 and TRBJ1-1; TRBD1 matches at 8 bases. Germline CDR1 is SEHNR and CDR2 is FQNEAQ (reference sequence). The trim removed 8 bases at V and 5 bases at J, leaving 13 bases unmatched. The CDR3 is made up of 15 amino acids. CDR3 protein: CASSRQGARRTEAFF. The CDR3 coding sequence is TGTGCCAGCTCAAGGCAGGGGGCGAGACGGACTGAAGCTTTCTTT.

The V and J genes are TRBV7-8 and TRBJ1-2; D unclear. Germline V gene lookup returns CDR1 SGHVS and CDR2 FQNEAQ. CDR3 size: 15 residues. Trimming cost V 5 bases and J 4 bases, with 17 bases left between them. The CDR3 nucleotides are TGTGCCAGCAGCCATGACCCCGGCGGGGTCTATGGCTACACCTTC. This translates into CASSHDPGGVYGYTF.

The chain recombines TRBV7-7 with TRBJ2-7, with no clear D. There are 14 residues in the CDR3. The V end lost 5 bases, the J end lost 0 bases, and 11 bases lay between the germline ends. Germline V CDR1 and CDR2: SSHAT, FNYEAQ (reference sequence). CDR3 amino acids: CASSPQLNSYEQYF. For the CDR3, the DNA is TGTGCCAGCAGCCCCCAACTGAACTCCTACGAGCAGTACTTC.

The gene calls are TRBV24-1 and TRBJ2-5; 8 bases are shared with TRBD1. From germline, CDR1 is KGHDR and CDR2 SFDVKD. V shed 2 bases and J 5 bases; nucleotides not matched to a gene: 3. CDR3 length: 14 residues. The CDR3 reads CATSDSQGAETQYF. CDR3 sequence (DNA): TGTGCCACCAGTGATTCGCAGGGGGCCGAGACCCAGTACTTC.

This clone was seen ten or more times. This rearrangement joins TRBV6-6 to TRBJ2-2; 9 bases are a match to TRBD1. Germline lookup yields CDR1 MNHNY and CDR2 SVGAGI (reference sequence). This CDR3 is 17 amino acids long. The ends lost 5 bases at V and 4 bases at J; junction bases unmatched: 11. CDR3 protein: CASSPQTGGAGTGELFF. The DNA of the CDR3 is TGTGCCAGCAGTCCGCAAACAGGGGGCGCGGGCACCGGGGAGCTGTTTTTT.

The V call is TRBV2, the J call TRBJ1-2; D ambiguous. V was trimmed by 11 bases and J by 14 bases, leaving 18 bases between them. The CDR3 sequence is 10 residues long. Germline V lookup: CDR1 SNHLY, CDR2 FYNNEI. CDR3 region: CALTRRPQTF. The CDR3, as DNA: TGTGCCCTCACGAGGCGGCCTCAAACCTTC.

The rearrangement links TRBV13 to TRBJ2-2, with D perhaps TRBD1 (5 bases). CDR3 size: 16 residues. Trimming shortened V by 2 bases and J by 0 bases, and 10 bases separated the two germline ends. Germline V lookup: CDR1 PRHDT, CDR2 FYEKMQ (reference sequence). CDR3 nucleotides: TGTGCCAGCAGCTTACGTACAGGATCGAACACCGGGGAGCTGTTTTTT. Its translation is CASSLRTGSNTGELFF. Full variable domain (rest looked up from reference TRBV13 and TRBJ2-2): AAGVIQSPRHLIKEKRETATLKCYPIPRHDTVYWYQQGPGQDPQFLISFYEKMQSDKGSIPDRFSAQQFSDYHSELNMSSLELGDSALYFCASSLRTGSNTGELFFGEGSRLTVL.

The V gene is TRBV10-3, the J gene TRBJ1-5, with TRBD1 as a possible D gene (5 bases). The CDR3 covers 15 residues. Germline V gives CDR1 ENHRY, CDR2 SYGVKD. V was clipped by 2 bases and J by 6 bases, with 14 bases between them. Written as DNA, the CDR3 is TGTGCCATCAGTGAGGGGGGGACGGTCGGTCAGCCCCAGCATTTT. Protein product: CAISEGGTVGQPQHF.

V gene TRBV6-1 combines with J gene TRBJ2-5; 7 bases line up with TRBD2. Germline assignment: CDR1 MNHNS and CDR2 SASEGT. The CDR3 loop spans 12 amino acids. The V gene end was trimmed by 2 bases and the J gene end by 9 bases; junction bases not matched to a gene: 3. The CDR3 DNA follows: TGTGCCAGCAGTGAACAGGGAGGGCCCCAGTACTTC. Protein: CASSEQGGPQYF.

V usage is TRBV29-1 and J usage is TRBJ2-1, with D uncertain. The CDR3 runs to 11 residues. V was cut by 7 bases and J by 7 bases, with 11 bases left in between. Looked up from germline, CDR1 is SQVTM and CDR2 is ANQGSEA. This chain's CDR3 is CSAHPENEQFF. The CDR3 bases are TGCAGCGCCCATCCTGAGAATGAGCAGTTCTTC.

For this clone: Additional DNA sequences in this sample encode the identical CDR3. The chain is built from TRBV4-1 and TRBJ2-7; D is undetermined. The CDR3 runs 13 residues. Germline lookup yields CDR1 MGHRA and CDR2 YSYEKL. Trimming left V 1 base short and J 3 bases short, with 7 bases between. This CDR3 is CASSQAAGYEQYF. CDR3 DNA: TGCGCCAGCAGCCAAGCGGCAGGCTACGAGCAGTACTTC.